This is a list of T cell receptor beta chains from one sample in a study of blood T cells in healthy people across ages. A single record per CDR3 protein comes from TCRdb applying MiXCR to the 5' RACE reads. The sample records approximately 1,000,000 distinct CDR3 sequences, 35% to 55% being singletons. Sequenced input: blood. The receptor source for this set is an older woman in good health. The CDR3 runs from the conserved cysteine through the conserved F or W. The order of the fields is D gene, V gene, J gene, clone size, CDR3 protein, CDR3 DNA. The D gene is left open where the match is weak. Rows give clone size only sometimes, using once, few, many, or a class for an expanded clone.

D gene: -; V gene: TRBV10-3; J gene: TRBJ1-2; clone size: -; CDR3 protein: CATTGFGDGYTF; CDR3 DNA: TGTGCCACCACTGGTTTCGGGGACGGCTACACCTTC
D gene: -; V gene: TRBV12-3/TRBV12-4; J gene: TRBJ2-2; clone size: few; CDR3 protein: CASSTRDGGELFF; CDR3 DNA: TGTGCCAGCAGCACCCGGGACGGCGGGGAGCTGTTTTTT
D gene: -; V gene: TRBV7-3; J gene: TRBJ2-1; clone size: once; CDR3 protein: CASSLTGSRDEQFF; CDR3 DNA: TGTGCCAGCAGCTTAACCGGTTCTAGGGATGAGCAGTTCTTC
D gene: TRBD2; V gene: TRBV5-1; J gene: TRBJ2-6; clone size: -; CDR3 protein: CASRNGLAGVPGANVLTF; CDR3 DNA: TGCGCCAGCAGAAATGGACTAGCGGGAGTGCCTGGGGCCAACGTCCTGACTTTC
D gene: TRBD2; V gene: TRBV6-5; J gene: TRBJ2-3; clone size: -; CDR3 protein: CASSPGGPDTQYF; CDR3 DNA: TGTGCCAGCAGCCCGGGGGGACCGGATACGCAGTATTTT
D gene: -; V gene: TRBV20-1; J gene: TRBJ1-2; clone size: -; CDR3 protein: CSARGSQPNYGYTF; CDR3 DNA: TGCAGTGCTAGAGGAAGCCAGCCTAACTATGGCTACACCTTC
D gene: -; V gene: TRBV28; J gene: TRBJ2-1; clone size: -; CDR3 protein: CASRDGHFYEQFF; CDR3 DNA: TGTGCCAGCAGGGACGGACACTTCTACGAGCAGTTCTTC
D gene: TRBD2; V gene: TRBV5-1; J gene: TRBJ2-5; clone size: -; CDR3 protein: CASSLALAGVDEQYF; CDR3 DNA: TGCGCCAGCAGCTTGGCTCTAGCGGGAGTCGATGAGCAGTACTTC
D gene: TRBD1; V gene: TRBV4-1; J gene: TRBJ2-1; clone size: -; CDR3 protein: CASSQVTGGYNEQFF; CDR3 DNA: TGCGCCAGCAGCCAAGTCACAGGGGGTTACAATGAGCAGTTCTTC
D gene: -; V gene: TRBV6-5; J gene: TRBJ2-7; clone size: few; CDR3 protein: CASSYSGDTEQYF; CDR3 DNA: TGTGCCAGCAGTTACTCGGGGGATACCGAGCAGTACTTC
D gene: TRBD2; V gene: TRBV3-1; J gene: TRBJ2-1; clone size: -; CDR3 protein: CASSQISGRGPYNEQFF; CDR3 DNA: TGTGCCAGCAGCCAAATTAGCGGGAGAGGGCCCTACAATGAGCAGTTCTTC
D gene: -; V gene: TRBV20-1; J gene: TRBJ2-7; clone size: many; CDR3 protein: CSAGPYEQYF; CDR3 DNA: TGCAGTGCTGGACCCTACGAGCAGTACTTC
D gene: -; V gene: TRBV3-1; J gene: TRBJ1-5; clone size: few; CDR3 protein: CASSQEGALRPQHF; CDR3 DNA: TGTGCCAGCAGCCAAGAAGGTGCGCTTCGGCCCCAGCATTTT
D gene: -; V gene: TRBV2; J gene: TRBJ2-6; clone size: -; CDR3 protein: CASSEARPAGANVLTF; CDR3 DNA: TGTGCCAGCAGTGAAGCGCGGCCAGCTGGGGCCAACGTCCTGACTTTC
D gene: -; V gene: TRBV21-1; J gene: TRBJ2-7; clone size: few; CDR3 protein: CASWTGSIYEQYF; CDR3 DNA: TGTGCCAGCTGGACAGGGAGTATCTACGAGCAGTACTTC
D gene: TRBD1; V gene: TRBV5-1; J gene: TRBJ2-5; clone size: -; CDR3 protein: CASSMFTGAEQYF; CDR3 DNA: TGCGCCAGCAGCATGTTCACAGGGGCAGAGCAGTACTTC
D gene: TRBD2; V gene: TRBV20-1; J gene: TRBJ2-7; clone size: -; CDR3 protein: CSARRLAGSYNEQYF; CDR3 DNA: TGCAGTGCTAGACGACTAGCGGGGTCCTACAATGAGCAGTACTTC
D gene: -; V gene: TRBV20-1; J gene: TRBJ2-1; clone size: -; CDR3 protein: CSARDGNRAHNEQFF; CDR3 DNA: TGCAGTGCTAGAGATGGGAACAGGGCCCACAATGAGCAGTTCTTC
D gene: -; V gene: TRBV20-1; J gene: TRBJ1-4; clone size: -; CDR3 protein: CSARSPWGGLFF; CDR3 DNA: TGCAGTGCTAGATCTCCTTGGGGAGGACTGTTTTTT
D gene: -; V gene: TRBV20-1; J gene: TRBJ1-5; clone size: -; CDR3 protein: CSARGGNSNQPQHF; CDR3 DNA: TGCAGTGCTAGAGGGGGAAATAGCAATCAGCCCCAGCATTTT
D gene: TRBD1; V gene: TRBV28; J gene: TRBJ2-4; clone size: once; CDR3 protein: CASNAPTGQFTGEQYF; CDR3 DNA: TGTGCCAGCAACGCCCCAACGGGACAGTTTACCGGGGAGCAGTACTTC
D gene: TRBD1; V gene: TRBV27; J gene: TRBJ2-2; clone size: -; CDR3 protein: CAVRRQGAGELFF; CDR3 DNA: TGTGCCGTTCGGAGACAGGGGGCCGGGGAGCTGTTTTTT
D gene: TRBD1; V gene: TRBV29-1; J gene: TRBJ1-5; clone size: -; CDR3 protein: CSVSGQGNNQPQHF; CDR3 DNA: TGCAGCGTTTCGGGACAGGGTAACAATCAGCCCCAGCATTTT
D gene: -; V gene: TRBV2; J gene: TRBJ2-1; clone size: few; CDR3 protein: CASVAYLTNEQFF; CDR3 DNA: TGTGCCAGCGTAGCGTACTTAACAAATGAGCAGTTCTTC
D gene: TRBD2; V gene: TRBV20-1; J gene: TRBJ2-7; clone size: -; CDR3 protein: CSATSGSNEQYF; CDR3 DNA: TGCAGTGCTACTAGCGGGAGCAACGAGCAGTACTTC
D gene: TRBD1; V gene: TRBV5-1; J gene: TRBJ2-3; clone size: -; CDR3 protein: CASSLQGATEDTQYF; CDR3 DNA: TGCGCCAGCAGCTTGCAGGGGGCGACGGAAGATACGCAGTATTTT
D gene: TRBD2; V gene: TRBV27; J gene: TRBJ2-7; clone size: -; CDR3 protein: CASSFGGGRYEQYF; CDR3 DNA: TGTGCCAGCAGTTTTGGGGGAGGGAGGTACGAGCAGTACTTC
D gene: -; V gene: TRBV9; J gene: TRBJ2-7; clone size: -; CDR3 protein: CASGESTYNEQYF; CDR3 DNA: TGTGCCAGCGGGGAGTCTACCTACAATGAGCAGTACTTC
D gene: -; V gene: TRBV28; J gene: TRBJ1-1; clone size: -; CDR3 protein: CASTPDQVGNTEAFF; CDR3 DNA: TGTGCCAGCACCCCGGACCAAGTCGGGAACACTGAAGCTTTCTTT
D gene: TRBD1; V gene: TRBV28; J gene: TRBJ1-2; clone size: few; CDR3 protein: CASRATQGARNGYTF; CDR3 DNA: TGTGCCAGCAGAGCGACCCAGGGGGCGCGTAATGGCTACACCTTC
D gene: TRBD2; V gene: TRBV20-1; J gene: TRBJ2-3; clone size: few; CDR3 protein: CSAEPAGSGRSDTQYF; CDR3 DNA: TGCAGTGCCGAACCGGCGGGAAGCGGGAGATCAGATACGCAGTATTTT
D gene: TRBD2; V gene: TRBV7-9; J gene: TRBJ2-1; clone size: once; CDR3 protein: CASNSGLVNNEQFF; CDR3 DNA: TGTGCCAGCAATTCCGGACTAGTCAACAATGAGCAGTTCTTC
D gene: TRBD1; V gene: TRBV29-1; J gene: TRBJ2-3; clone size: -; CDR3 protein: CSAGRGQNTDTQYF; CDR3 DNA: TGCAGCGCCGGACGGGGACAGAACACAGATACGCAGTATTTT
D gene: TRBD1; V gene: TRBV11-2; J gene: TRBJ2-7; clone size: -; CDR3 protein: CASSEWGDRVAYEQYF; CDR3 DNA: TGTGCCAGCAGCGAGTGGGGGGACAGGGTGGCGTACGAGCAGTACTTC
D gene: -; V gene: TRBV3-1; J gene: TRBJ2-7; clone size: -; CDR3 protein: CASSQGPRAYEQYF; CDR3 DNA: TGTGCCAGCAGCCAAGGGCCTCGGGCCTACGAGCAGTACTTC
D gene: -; V gene: TRBV7-2; J gene: TRBJ1-4; clone size: -; CDR3 protein: CASSPSRATNEKLFF; CDR3 DNA: TGTGCCAGCAGCCCAAGTAGAGCAACTAATGAAAAACTGTTTTTT
D gene: TRBD1; V gene: TRBV5-1; J gene: TRBJ1-5; clone size: few; CDR3 protein: CASSLVLGQASNQPQHF; CDR3 DNA: TGCGCCAGCAGCCTCGTCCTGGGACAGGCAAGCAATCAGCCCCAGCATTTT